This TCR beta chain was observed in a study of tumor-infiltrating lymphocytes in primary liver carcinoma. About the study: Aged between 30 and 69 years, the patients were men and women. Tumor lesions were T1-T3 N0M0 and spanned roughly 4.2 to 11 cm.

Study observations and caveats: Among top clones, only about 7-25% appeared in all five tumor regions.

Unsorted bulk tissue, about 17-34 mg of it, served as the source for co-extraction of RNA and DNA. Viable tumor cells exceeded 85% in all tumor samples. This CDR3 comprises 13 residues. Trimming removed 8 bases at V and 3 bases at J, with 14 bases between. Germline CDR1 reads MNHEY; CDR2 reads SVGEGT. A primer in the constant region served to generate TCR beta cDNA from around 500 ng of total RNA. Library construction for TCR beta comprised three nested multiplex PCR rounds performed with slightly modified ARM-PCR. Each of the first two PCR rounds ran nine to ten cycles with TRBV1-TRBV30 forward and C-beta reverse primers. TCRdb itself ran the multiplex PCR reads through MiXCR, one entry per CDR3 protein. This sample carries roughly 32,000 distinct CDR3 sequences, 75% to 85% of them seen once, and the ten largest clones take roughly 38%. A few counts support this clonotype. Its antigen is currently unknown. A read error is possible here, since a much larger clone lies one base away.

The sample consisted of liver tumor tissue from sampling region 5. Subset in this sample: tumor region T5, tumor centre. The genes are TRBV6-2 or TRBV6-3 and TRBJ2-7, with D perhaps matching TRBD2 (6 bases). The clonotype was recovered from a man aged 35 to 55 with primary liver carcinoma and hepatitis B virus infection. DNA for the CDR3: TGTGCCAGCTTGTGGCGGGATCACTACGAGCAGTACTTC. Its translation is CASLWRDHYEQYF.